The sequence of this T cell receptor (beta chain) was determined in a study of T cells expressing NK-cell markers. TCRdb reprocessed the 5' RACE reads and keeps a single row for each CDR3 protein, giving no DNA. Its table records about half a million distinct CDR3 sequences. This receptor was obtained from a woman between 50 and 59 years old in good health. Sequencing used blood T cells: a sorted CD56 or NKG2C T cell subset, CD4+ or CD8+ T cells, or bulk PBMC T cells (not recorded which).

CDR3 amino acids: CASSLGWERPRRGALFSTDTQYF. The chain recombines TRBV7-2 with TRBJ2-3; the D call of TRBD1 rests on TCRdb alone, since no DNA is present to check it. There are 23 residues in the CDR3. Per germline, CDR1 SGHTA and CDR2 FQGNSA.